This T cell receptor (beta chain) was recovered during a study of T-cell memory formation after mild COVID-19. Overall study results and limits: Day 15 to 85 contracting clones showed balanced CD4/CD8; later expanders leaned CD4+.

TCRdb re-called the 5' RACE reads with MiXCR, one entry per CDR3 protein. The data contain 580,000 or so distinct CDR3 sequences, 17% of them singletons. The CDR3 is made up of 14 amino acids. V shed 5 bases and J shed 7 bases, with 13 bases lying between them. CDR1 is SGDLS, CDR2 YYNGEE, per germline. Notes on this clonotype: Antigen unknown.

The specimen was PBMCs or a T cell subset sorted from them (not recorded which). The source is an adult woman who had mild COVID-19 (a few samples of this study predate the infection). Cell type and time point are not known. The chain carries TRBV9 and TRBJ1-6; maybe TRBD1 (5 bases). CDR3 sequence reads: CASRRDPANSPLHF. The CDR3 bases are TGTGCCAGCAGAAGGGACCCCGCGAATTCACCCCTCCACTTT.